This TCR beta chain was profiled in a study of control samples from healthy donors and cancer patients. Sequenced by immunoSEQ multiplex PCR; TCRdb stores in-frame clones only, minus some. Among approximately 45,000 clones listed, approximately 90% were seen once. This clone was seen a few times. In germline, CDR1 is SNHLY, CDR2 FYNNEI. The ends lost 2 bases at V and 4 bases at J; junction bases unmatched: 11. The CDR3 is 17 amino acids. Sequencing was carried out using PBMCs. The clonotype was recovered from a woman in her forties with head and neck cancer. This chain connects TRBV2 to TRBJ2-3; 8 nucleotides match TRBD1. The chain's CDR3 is CASSEYPQGVYADTQYF. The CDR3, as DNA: TGTGCCAGCAGTGAATACCCACAGGGGGTGTATGCAGATACGCAGTATTTT.